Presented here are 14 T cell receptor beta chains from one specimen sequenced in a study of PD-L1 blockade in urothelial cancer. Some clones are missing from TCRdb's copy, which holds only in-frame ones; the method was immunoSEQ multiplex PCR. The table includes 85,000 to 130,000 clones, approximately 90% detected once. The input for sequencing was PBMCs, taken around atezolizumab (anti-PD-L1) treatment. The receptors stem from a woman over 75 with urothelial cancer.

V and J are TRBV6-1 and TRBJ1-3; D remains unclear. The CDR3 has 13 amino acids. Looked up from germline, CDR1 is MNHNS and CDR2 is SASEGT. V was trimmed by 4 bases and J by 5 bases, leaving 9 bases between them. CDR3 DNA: TGTGCCAGCAGTGGCGCCGACAGAAACACCATATATTTT. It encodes CASSGADRNTIYF.

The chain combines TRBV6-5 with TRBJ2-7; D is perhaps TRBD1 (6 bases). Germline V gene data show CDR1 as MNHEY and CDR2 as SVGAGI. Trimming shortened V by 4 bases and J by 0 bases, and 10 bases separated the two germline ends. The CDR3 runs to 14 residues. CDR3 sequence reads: CASSSRDISYEQYF. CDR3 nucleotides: TGTGCCAGCAGTTCCCGGGACATCTCCTACGAGCAGTACTTC.

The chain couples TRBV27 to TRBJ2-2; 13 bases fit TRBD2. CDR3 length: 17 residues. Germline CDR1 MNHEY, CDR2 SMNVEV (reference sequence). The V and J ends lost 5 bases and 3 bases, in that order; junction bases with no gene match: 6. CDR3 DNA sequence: TGTGCCAGCAGTCGGACTAGCGGGAGTTTGTACACCGGGGAGCTGTTTTTT. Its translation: CASSRTSGSLYTGELFF.

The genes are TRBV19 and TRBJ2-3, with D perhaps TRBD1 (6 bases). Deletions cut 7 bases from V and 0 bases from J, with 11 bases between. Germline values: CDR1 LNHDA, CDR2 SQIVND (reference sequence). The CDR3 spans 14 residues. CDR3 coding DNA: TGTGCCAGTAAGGCAACAGGGAGCACAGATACGCAGTATTTT. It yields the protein CASKATGSTDTQYF.

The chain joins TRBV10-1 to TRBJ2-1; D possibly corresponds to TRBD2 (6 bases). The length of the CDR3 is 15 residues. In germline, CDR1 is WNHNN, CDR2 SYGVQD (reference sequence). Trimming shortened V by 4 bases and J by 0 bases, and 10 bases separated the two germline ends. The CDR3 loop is CASSAGGSSYNEQFF. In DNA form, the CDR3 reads TGCGCCAGCAGTGCCGGGGGTAGCTCCTACAATGAGCAGTTCTTC.

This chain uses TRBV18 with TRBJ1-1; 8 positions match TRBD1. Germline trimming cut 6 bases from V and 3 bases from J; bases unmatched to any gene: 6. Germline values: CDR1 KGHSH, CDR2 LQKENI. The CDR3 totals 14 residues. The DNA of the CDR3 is TGTGCCAGCTCCCCGACAGGGGCCCACACTGAAGCTTTCTTT. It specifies CASSPTGAHTEAFF.

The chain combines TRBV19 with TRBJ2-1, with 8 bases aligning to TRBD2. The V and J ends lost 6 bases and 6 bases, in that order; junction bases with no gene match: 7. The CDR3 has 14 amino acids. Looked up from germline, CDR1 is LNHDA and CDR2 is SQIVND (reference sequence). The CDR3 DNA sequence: TGTGCCAGTAGCGGGAGGGCCTCCCTCAATGAGCAGTTCTTC. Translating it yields CASSGRASLNEQFF.

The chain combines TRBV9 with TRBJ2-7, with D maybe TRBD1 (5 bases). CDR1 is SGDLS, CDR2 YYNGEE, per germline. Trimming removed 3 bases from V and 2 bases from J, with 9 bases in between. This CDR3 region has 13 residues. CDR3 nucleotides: TGTGCCAGCAGCGACCAGGGTACCTACGAGCAGTACTTC. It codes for CASSDQGTYEQYF.

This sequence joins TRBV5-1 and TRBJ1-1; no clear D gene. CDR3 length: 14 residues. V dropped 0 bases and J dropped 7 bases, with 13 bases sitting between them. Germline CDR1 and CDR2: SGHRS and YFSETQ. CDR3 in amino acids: CASSLGGPLHEAFF. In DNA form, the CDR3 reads TGCGCCAGCAGCTTGGGAGGGCCCCTCCATGAAGCTTTCTTT.

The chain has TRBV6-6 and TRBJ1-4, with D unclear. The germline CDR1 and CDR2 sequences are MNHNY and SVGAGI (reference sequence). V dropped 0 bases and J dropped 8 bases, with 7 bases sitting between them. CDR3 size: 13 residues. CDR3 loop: CASSYSEREKLFF. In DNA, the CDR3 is TGTGCCAGCAGTTACTCGGAGAGGGAAAAACTGTTTTTT.

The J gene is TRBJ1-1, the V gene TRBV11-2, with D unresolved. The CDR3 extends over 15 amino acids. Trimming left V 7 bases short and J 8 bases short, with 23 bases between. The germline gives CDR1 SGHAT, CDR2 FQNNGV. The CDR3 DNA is TGTGCCAGCATCCTCCAGCGCTTACCGACGGCGGAAGCTTTCTTT. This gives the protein CASILQRLPTAEAFF.

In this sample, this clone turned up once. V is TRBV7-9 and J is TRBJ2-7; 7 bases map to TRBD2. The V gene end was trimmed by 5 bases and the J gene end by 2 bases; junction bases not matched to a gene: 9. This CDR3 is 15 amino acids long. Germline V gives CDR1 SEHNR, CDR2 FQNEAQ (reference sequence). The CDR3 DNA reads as TGTGCCAGCAGCCCCCCAAGGGAGGGCCCCTACGAGCAGTACTTC. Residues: CASSPPREGPYEQYF.

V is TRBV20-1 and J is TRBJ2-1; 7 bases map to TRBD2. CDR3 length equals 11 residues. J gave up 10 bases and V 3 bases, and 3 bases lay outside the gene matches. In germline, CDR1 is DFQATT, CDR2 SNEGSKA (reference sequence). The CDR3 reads CSARLGGEQFF. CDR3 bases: TGCAGTGCTAGGCTGGGGGGGGAGCAGTTCTTC.

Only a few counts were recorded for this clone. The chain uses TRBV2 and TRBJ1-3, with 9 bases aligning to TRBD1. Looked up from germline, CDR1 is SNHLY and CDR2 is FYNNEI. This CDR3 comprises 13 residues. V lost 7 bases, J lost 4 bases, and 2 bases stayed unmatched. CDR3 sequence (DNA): TGTGCCAGCATCGGGACAGGGGGAAACACCATATATTTT. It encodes CASIGTGGNTIYF.